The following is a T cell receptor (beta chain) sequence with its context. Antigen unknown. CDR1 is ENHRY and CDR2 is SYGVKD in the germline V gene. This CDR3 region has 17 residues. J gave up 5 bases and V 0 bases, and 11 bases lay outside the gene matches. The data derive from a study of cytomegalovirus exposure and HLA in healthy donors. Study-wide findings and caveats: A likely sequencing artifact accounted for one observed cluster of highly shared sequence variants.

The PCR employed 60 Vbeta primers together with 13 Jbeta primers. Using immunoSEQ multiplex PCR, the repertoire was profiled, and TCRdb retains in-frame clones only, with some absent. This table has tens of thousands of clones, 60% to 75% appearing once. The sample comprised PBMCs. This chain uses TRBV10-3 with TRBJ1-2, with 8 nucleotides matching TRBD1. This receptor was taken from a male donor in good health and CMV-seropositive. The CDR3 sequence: CAISESSQGADGYGYTF. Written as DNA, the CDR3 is TGTGCCATCAGTGAGTCGAGTCAGGGGGCAGATGGATATGGCTACACCTTC.